This entry lists 3 T cell receptor beta chains sequenced from one sample in a study of blood T cell repertoires in COVID-19. Sequencing was performed with immunoSEQ multiplex PCR; in TCRdb, only in-frame clones are kept and a portion is missing. The sample has roughly 100,000 clones, roughly 91% seen once. Sequenced material: peripheral blood. These receptors were obtained from a human donor in a cohort sampled during active COVID-19.

The chain has TRBV12-3 or TRBV12-4 and TRBJ1-6; D not certain. Trimming shortened V by 5 bases and J by 14 bases, and 13 bases separated the two germline ends. This CDR3 comprises 12 residues. CDR3: CASSPRPGALHF. The CDR3 DNA reads TGTGCCAGCAGTCCCCGTCCCGGGGCCCTCCACTTT.

J is TRBJ2-7 and V is TRBV11-3; 7 bases map to TRBD1. The CDR3 sequence is 12 residues long. J was trimmed by 9 bases and V by 5 bases; bases with no gene match: 7. Germline CDR1 reads SGHNT; CDR2 reads YENEEA. The CDR3 loop is CASSQDRERQYF. The CDR3 DNA follows: TGTGCCAGCAGCCAAGACAGGGAGCGGCAGTACTTC.

J is TRBJ1-2 and V is TRBV6-5; D possibly corresponds to TRBD1 (6 bases). Germline values: CDR1 MNHEY, CDR2 SVGAGI. The CDR3 totals 13 residues. The V gene lost 6 bases and the J gene lost 5 bases, with 13 bases spanning the gap. The CDR3, as DNA: TGTGCCAGCAGAACAGGGCTTTGGTATGGCTACACCTTC. The encoded protein is CASRTGLWYGYTF.